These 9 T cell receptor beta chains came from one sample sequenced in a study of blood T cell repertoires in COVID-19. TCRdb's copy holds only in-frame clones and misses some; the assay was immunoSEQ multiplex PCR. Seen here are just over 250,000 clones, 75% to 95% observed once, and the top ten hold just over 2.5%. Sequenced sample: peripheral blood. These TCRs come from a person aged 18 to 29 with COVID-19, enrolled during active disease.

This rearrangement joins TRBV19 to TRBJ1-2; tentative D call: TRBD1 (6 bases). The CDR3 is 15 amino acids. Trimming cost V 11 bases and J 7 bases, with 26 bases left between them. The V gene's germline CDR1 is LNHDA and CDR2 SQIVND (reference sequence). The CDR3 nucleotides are TGTGCCTGCCGACGCTCAGGGCAGGGGCAGGGTGGCTACACCTTC. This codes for CACRRSGQGQGGYTF.

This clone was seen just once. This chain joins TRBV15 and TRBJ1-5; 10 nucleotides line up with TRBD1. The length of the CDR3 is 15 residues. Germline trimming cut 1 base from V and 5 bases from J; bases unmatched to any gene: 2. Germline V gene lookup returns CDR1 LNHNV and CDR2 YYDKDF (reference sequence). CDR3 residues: CATSRGQGAYQPQHF. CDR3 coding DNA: TGTGCCACCAGCAGAGGACAGGGGGCATATCAGCCCCAGCATTTT.

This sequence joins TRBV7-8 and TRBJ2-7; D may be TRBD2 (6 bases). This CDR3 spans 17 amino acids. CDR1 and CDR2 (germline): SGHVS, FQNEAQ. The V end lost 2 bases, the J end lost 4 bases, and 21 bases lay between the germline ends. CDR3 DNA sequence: TGTGCCAGCAGCTTATTCAGTCGTAGGCGGGATCCATACGAGCAGTACTTC. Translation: CASSLFSRRRDPYEQYF.

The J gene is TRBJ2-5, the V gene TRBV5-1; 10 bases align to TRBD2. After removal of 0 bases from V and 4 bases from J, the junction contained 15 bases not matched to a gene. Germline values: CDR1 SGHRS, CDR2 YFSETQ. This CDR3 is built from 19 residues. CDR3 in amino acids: CASSLVVAAAGGGAETQYF. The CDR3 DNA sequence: TGCGCCAGCAGCTTGGTGGTGGCCGCAGCGGGAGGGGGGGCAGAGACCCAGTACTTC.

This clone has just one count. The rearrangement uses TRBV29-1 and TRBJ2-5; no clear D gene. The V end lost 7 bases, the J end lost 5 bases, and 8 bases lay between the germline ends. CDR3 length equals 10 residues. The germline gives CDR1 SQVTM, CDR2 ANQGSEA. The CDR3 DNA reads TGCAGCGCACTACGTGAGACCCAGTACTTC. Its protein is CSALRETQYF.

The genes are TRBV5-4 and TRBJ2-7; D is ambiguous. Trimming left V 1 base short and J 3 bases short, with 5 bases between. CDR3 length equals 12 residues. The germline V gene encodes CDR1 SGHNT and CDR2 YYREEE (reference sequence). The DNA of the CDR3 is TGTGCCAGCAGCTTGTATAACTACGAGCAGTACTTC. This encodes CASSLYNYEQYF. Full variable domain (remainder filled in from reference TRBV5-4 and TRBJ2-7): ETGVTQSPTHLIKTRGQQVTLRCSSQSGHNTVSWYQQALGQGPQFIFQYYREEENGRGNFPPRFSGLQFPNYSSELNVNALELDDSALYLCASSLYNYEQYFGPGTRLTVT.

DNA of the CDR3: TGCGCCAGCAGCGCCGGGACAGGGGGGCGAGAAAAACTGTTTTTT. As protein: CASSAGTGGREKLFF. This sequence joins TRBV10-1 and TRBJ1-4; 11 bases match TRBD1. J gave up 8 bases and V 6 bases, and 8 bases lay outside the gene matches. CDR1 is WNHNN and CDR2 is SYGVQD in the germline V gene (reference sequence). This CDR3 has 15 residues.

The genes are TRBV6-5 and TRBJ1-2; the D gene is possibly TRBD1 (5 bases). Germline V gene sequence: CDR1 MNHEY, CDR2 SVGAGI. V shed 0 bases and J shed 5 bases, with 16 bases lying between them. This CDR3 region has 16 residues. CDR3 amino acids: CASSYSGLTGKYGYTF. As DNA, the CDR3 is TGTGCCAGCAGTTACTCCGGTTTAACAGGAAAGTATGGCTACACCTTC.

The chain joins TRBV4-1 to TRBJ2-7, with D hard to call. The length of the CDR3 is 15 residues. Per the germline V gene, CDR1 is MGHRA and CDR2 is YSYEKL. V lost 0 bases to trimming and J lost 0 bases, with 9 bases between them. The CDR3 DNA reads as TGCGCCAGCAGCCAAGAGCTTGGCCTCTCCTACGAGCAGTACTTC. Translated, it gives CASSQELGLSYEQYF.